This TCR beta chain was recorded in a study of blood T cell repertoires in COVID-19. At the level of the study: Samples came from the United States, Italy and Spain, spanning acute and convalescent COVID-19. The cDNA or gDNA used as material had been derived from T cells, B-cell-depleted T cells, or PBMCs.

V was shortened by 0 bases and J by 10 bases, with 17 bases between the two germline ends. Per germline, CDR1 SGHNT and CDR2 YYREEE (reference sequence). CDR3 length: 15 residues. Clones were sequenced by immunoSEQ multiplex PCR, and TCRdb holds only the in-frame ones, with some missing. The sample lists around 470,000 clones; 80% to 90% were seen once. The Seattle patients, enrolled during active infection, were followed longitudinally. V is TRBV5-4 and J is TRBJ2-1; tentative D call: TRBD2 (6 bases). The sequencing sample was made of peripheral blood. The TCR was taken from a young man with COVID-19, enrolled during active disease. Here the CDR3 reads CASSLVGTGAVEQFF. Here the CDR3 DNA reads TGTGCCAGCAGCTTGGTGGGAACGGGAGCGGTCGAGCAGTTCTTC. The whole variable domain, remainder taken from reference TRBV5-4 and TRBJ2-1, is ETGVTQSPTHLIKTRGQQVTLRCSSQSGHNTVSWYQQALGQGPQFIFQYYREEENGRGNFPPRFSGLQFPNYSSELNVNALELDDSALYLCASSLVGTGAVEQFFGPGTRLTVL.